This T cell receptor beta chain was sequenced during a study of CD8 T cell repertoires and HIV-1 epitope variants. Study-level background: Separate wells received one of Twenty-five Gag or Nef variant peptides.

Comment on this clone: Its antigen is unidentified.

Survey-depth immunoSEQ sequencing covered TCR beta CDR3 regions. Generated by immunoSEQ multiplex PCR, the TCRdb table keeps only in-frame clones and is missing some. Of a few thousand clones in the sample, about 70% were seen once. This TCR was recovered from a male donor with HIV. Sequenced sample: cultured CD8+ T cells derived from PBMCs.

The CDR3 sequence is CASSLGPPTASYEQYF. DNA for the CDR3: TGTGCCAGCAGCTTGGGACCGCCGACTGCCTCCTACGAGCAGTACTTC. The rearrangement links TRBV13 to TRBJ2-7; D tentatively reads TRBD1 or TRBD2 (5 bases each). Germline V CDR1 and CDR2: PRHDT, FYEKMQ (reference sequence). This CDR3 region has 16 residues. V shed 3 bases and J shed 0 bases, with 15 bases lying between them.